The 29 T cell receptor beta chains reported below all come from one sample, sequenced in a study of long-term antiretroviral therapy in people with HIV. Researchers report immunoSEQ v3.0 was run at survey level. The method was immunoSEQ multiplex PCR; TCRdb's version includes in-frame clones alone and lacks a portion of them. Of approximately 20,000 clones in the sample, around 69% were seen once. Specimen: unsorted PBMCs, collected less than 1.8 years before starting antiretroviral therapy. The receptors derive from a woman aged 40 to 49 with HIV.

The rearrangement joins TRBV5-4 to TRBJ1-1; no clear D. The CDR3 is made up of 14 amino acids. From germline, CDR1 is SGHNT and CDR2 YYREEE (reference sequence). Trimming pared 3 bases from V and 0 bases from J, leaving 9 bases between. The CDR3 region has the DNA TGTGCCAGCAGCTACCTAACCCTGAACACTGAAGCTTTCTTT. This translates into CASSYLTLNTEAFF.

This chain uses TRBV6-5 with TRBJ1-2, with D perhaps matching TRBD1 (5 bases). CDR3 size: 13 residues. Per germline, CDR1 MNHEY and CDR2 SVGAGI. V lost 6 bases, J lost 6 bases, and 14 bases lay in between. In DNA form, the CDR3 reads TGTGCCAGCAGCTTATCGGGGCCCCATGGCTACACCTTC. It yields the protein CASSLSGPHGYTF.

This clone appeared a few times. The genes are TRBV4-1 and TRBJ2-2, with unresolved D. Germline loops: CDR1 MGHRA, CDR2 YSYEKL. The CDR3 runs to 15 residues. Trimming stripped 9 bases from V and 2 bases from J, with 16 bases between. The CDR3 protein is CASSWTAKNTGELFF. The CDR3 bases are TGCGCCAGTTCTTGGACGGCAAAAAACACCGGGGAGCTGTTTTTT.

This sequence joins TRBV10-2 and TRBJ2-7; 9 positions agree with TRBD2. Germline CDR1 WSHSY, CDR2 SAAADI. Trimming at V came to 6 bases and at J to 2 bases, leaving 5 bases not matched to a gene. The CDR3 is 14 amino acids. The CDR3 region has the DNA TGCGCCAGCAGCTCGGGACTAGCAACCTACGAGCAGTACTTC. Protein product: CASSSGLATYEQYF.

The chain is built from TRBV4-3 and TRBJ1-1; no clear D gene. The germline CDR1 and CDR2 sequences are LGHNA and YSLEER. This CDR3 contains 14 residues. V was clipped by 2 bases and J by 1 base, with 8 bases between them. CDR3: CASSQTRENTEAFF. CDR3 sequence (DNA): TGCGCCAGCAGCCAAACTAGAGAGAACACTGAAGCTTTCTTT.

J is TRBJ1-1 and V is TRBV5-1; 9 bases match TRBD1. The ends lost 0 bases at V and 4 bases at J; junction bases unmatched: 4. The CDR3 covers 15 residues. The germline CDR1 and CDR2 sequences are SGHRS and YFSETQ. CDR3 protein: CASSLAGQGITEAFF. In nucleotides, the CDR3 is TGCGCCAGCAGCTTGGCCGGACAGGGGATCACTGAAGCTTTCTTT. Variable domain in full (rest from reference TRBV5-1 and TRBJ1-1): KAGVTQTPRYLIKTRGQQVTLSCSPISGHRSVSWYQQTPGQGLQFLFEYFSETQRNKGNFPGRFSGRQFSNSRSEMNVSTLELGDSALYLCASSLAGQGITEAFFGQGTRLTVV.

Only a few counts were recorded for this clone. The chain has TRBV19 and TRBJ2-1, with 7 positions matching TRBD2. Germline-derived CDR1 and CDR2 are LNHDA and SQIVND (reference sequence). This CDR3 spans 16 amino acids. The trim removed 5 bases at V and 0 bases at J, leaving 7 bases unmatched. CDR3 region: CASSFYGRSSYNEQFF. The CDR3 DNA follows: TGTGCCAGTAGTTTCTACGGGAGGAGCTCCTACAATGAGCAGTTCTTC.

The chain joins TRBV5-6 to TRBJ2-1; D possibly corresponds to TRBD2 (6 bases). The CDR3 is 14 amino acids. The germline V and J ends were trimmed by 9 bases and 6 bases, with 19 bases remaining between them. Per germline, CDR1 SGHDT and CDR2 YYEEEE. CDR3 DNA: TGTGCCACCGGGGCTCTAGCGCCCGGCAATGAGCAGTTCTTC. Translation: CATGALAPGNEQFF. The full variable domain, its missing parts supplied by reference TRBV5-6 and TRBJ2-1, is DAGVTQSPTHLIKTRGQQVTLRCSPKSGHDTVSWYQQALGQGPQFIFQYYEEEERQRGNFPDRFSGHQFPNYSSELNVNALLLGDSALYLCATGALAPGNEQFFGPGTRLTVL.

The rearrangement uses TRBV29-1 and TRBJ1-3; no definite D call. Germline CDR1 is SQVTM and CDR2 is ANQGSEA. With 4 bases removed from V and 0 bases from J, the gap between germline ends came to 4 bases. CDR3 length: 12 amino acids. The CDR3 is CSVGSSGNTIYF. In nucleotides, the CDR3 is TGCAGCGTTGGGAGCTCTGGAAACACCATATATTTT.

This clone has a single count. The V call is TRBV30, the J call TRBJ2-1; the match to TRBD2 covers 10 bases. The length of the CDR3 is 15 residues. The J segment lost 9 bases and the V segment lost 7 bases, leaving 15 bases of the junction unmatched. The germline V gene has CDR1 GTSNPN and CDR2 SVGIG (reference sequence). The CDR3 sequence is CAFSGGAELWSEQFF. The CDR3 DNA sequence: TGTGCCTTCAGCGGGGGGGCTGAACTTTGGTCTGAGCAGTTCTTC.

The gene calls are TRBV27 and TRBJ2-7; 7 bases map to TRBD1. Losses at the gene ends were 1 base for V and 3 bases for J; bases not matched to a gene: 3. Germline V CDR1 and CDR2: MNHEY, SMNVEV (reference sequence). This CDR3 has 14 amino acids. The CDR3 DNA follows: TGTGCCAGCAGTTTATGGACAGGAGACTACGAGCAGTACTTC. It yields the protein CASSLWTGDYEQYF.

This clone showed up just once. The chain has TRBV5-5 and TRBJ2-3, with D possibly matching TRBD1 (6 bases). Trimming shortened V by 1 base and J by 2 bases, and 17 bases separated the two germline ends. In germline, CDR1 is SGHKS, CDR2 YYEKEE (reference sequence). The CDR3 runs to 17 residues. CDR3 in amino acids: CASSLLAGQTITDTQYF. CDR3 in DNA: TGTGCCAGCAGCTTGCTCGCCGGACAGACAATCACAGATACGCAGTATTTT.

The chain links TRBV7-2 to TRBJ2-7; tentatively, D is TRBD1 (5 bases). This CDR3 is 14 amino acids long. CDR1 SGHTA and CDR2 FQGNSA come from the germline V gene. The ends were cut back, 1 base at V and 5 bases at J, with 12 bases in the middle. CDR3 sequence reads: CASSLGGQSHEQYF. The CDR3 DNA sequence: TGTGCCAGCAGCTTAGGGGGCCAGTCCCACGAGCAGTACTTC.

The chain carries TRBV18 and TRBJ1-2; D not resolved. Between the trimmed V and J ends, which lost 1 base and 2 bases, there was a span of 11 bases. This CDR3 comprises 15 residues. Germline CDR1 and CDR2: KGHSH and LQKENI. The CDR3 spells CASSPLSGGNYGYTF. The CDR3 nucleotides are TGTGCCAGCTCACCACTCTCTGGCGGGAACTATGGCTACACCTTC.

In this sample, this clone turned up once. The J gene is TRBJ1-1, the V gene TRBV5-1; 7 bases fit TRBD1. V was pared by 1 base and J by 2 bases, with 2 bases of the junction left unmatched. The CDR3 runs 14 residues. Per germline, CDR1 SGHRS and CDR2 YFSETQ. DNA of the CDR3: TGCGCCAGCAGCTTGACAGGGGTCAACACTGAAGCTTTCTTT. Its protein is CASSLTGVNTEAFF. The full variable domain, rest sourced from reference TRBV5-1 and TRBJ1-1, is KAGVTQTPRYLIKTRGQQVTLSCSPISGHRSVSWYQQTPGQGLQFLFEYFSETQRNKGNFPGRFSGRQFSNSRSEMNVSTLELGDSALYLCASSLTGVNTEAFFGQGTRLTVV.

The chain recombines TRBV7-9 with TRBJ1-3; D is undetermined. In germline, CDR1 is SEHNR, CDR2 FQNEAQ (reference sequence). The CDR3 is made up of 14 amino acids. V was shortened by 1 base and J by 0 bases, with 4 bases between the two germline ends. CDR3 sequence (DNA): TGTGCCAGCAGCTTAGGATCCTCTGGAAACACCATATATTTT. The encoded protein is CASSLGSSGNTIYF.

The chain has TRBV9 and TRBJ2-7; a weak D match, TRBD1 (6 bases). This CDR3 has 14 residues. Germline assignment: CDR1 SGDLS and CDR2 YYNGEE. The V end was cut by 0 bases, the J end by 1 base, with 8 bases between. CDR3 in DNA: TGTGCCAGCAGCGTAGGGGGGCCATCCTACGAGCAGTACTTC. This translates into CASSVGGPSYEQYF.

V and J are TRBV4-3 and TRBJ1-3; D call uncertain. Trimming shortened V by 0 bases and J by 3 bases, and 9 bases separated the two germline ends. The CDR3 is 15 residues long. From germline, CDR1 is LGHNA and CDR2 YSLEER. The chain's CDR3 is CASSQDGGSGNTIYF. CDR3 in DNA: TGCGCCAGCAGCCAAGATGGCGGGAGTGGAAACACCATATATTTT.

The chain links TRBV5-1 to TRBJ2-1, with a tentative D call TRBD2 (5 bases). The CDR3 runs 16 residues. The V gene lost 4 bases and the J gene lost 0 bases, with 14 bases spanning the gap. Germline-derived CDR1 and CDR2 are SGHRS and YFSETQ. CDR3 DNA sequence: TGCGCCAGCAGCCCTGGAGGCGGGTCCTCCTACAATGAGCAGTTCTTC. Residues: CASSPGGGSSYNEQFF. The full variable domain, rest sourced from reference TRBV5-1 and TRBJ2-1, is KAGVTQTPRYLIKTRGQQVTLSCSPISGHRSVSWYQQTPGQGLQFLFEYFSETQRNKGNFPGRFSGRQFSNSRSEMNVSTLELGDSALYLCASSPGGGSSYNEQFFGPGTRLTVL.

The V and J genes are TRBV6-4 and TRBJ1-2, with 8 bases lining up with TRBD1. CDR3 length equals 15 residues. V was clipped by 5 bases and J by 4 bases; unmatched bases: 9. CDR1 is MRHNA, CDR2 SNTAGT, per germline. CDR3 coding DNA: TGTGCCAGCAGTCAGGGCAGGGGGCCTGGCTATGGCTACACCTTC. It yields the protein CASSQGRGPGYGYTF.

The chain couples TRBV28 to TRBJ2-3; D could derive from TRBD1 or TRBD2 (6 bases each). V lost 2 bases, J lost 0 bases, and 21 bases lay in between. CDR3 length equals 19 residues. From germline, CDR1 is MDHEN and CDR2 SYDVKM. CDR3 residues: CASSLNPVGGDFSTDTQYF. The CDR3 nucleotides are TGTGCCAGCAGTTTAAACCCCGTCGGGGGCGATTTCAGCACAGATACGCAGTATTTT.

V is TRBV6-5 and J is TRBJ2-5, with no clear D. In germline, CDR1 is MNHEY, CDR2 SVGAGI. The length of the CDR3 is 14 residues. The V end was cut by 2 bases, the J end by 5 bases, with 12 bases between. CDR3 amino acids: CASSYVAAWETQYF. The CDR3 DNA reads as TGTGCCAGCAGTTACGTGGCAGCCTGGGAGACCCAGTACTTC.

CDR3 coding DNA: TGTGCCAGCAGTCCGCCCATGAACACTGAAGCTTTCTTT. Translating gives CASSPPMNTEAFF. The chain employs TRBV25-1 and TRBJ1-1; no clear D. This CDR3 contains 13 residues. V was clipped by 5 bases and J by 0 bases, with 7 bases between them. Germline values: CDR1 MGHDK, CDR2 SYGVNS.

This chain uses TRBV6-6 with TRBJ2-7, with TRBD1 matching over 8 bases. The germline CDR1 and CDR2 sequences are MNHNY and SVGAGI (reference sequence). The ends lost 0 bases at V and 4 bases at J; junction bases unmatched: 2. The CDR3 consists of 14 residues. CDR3 DNA: TGTGCCAGCAGTTACTCCCAGGGGGCGTACGAGCAGTACTTC. Protein sequence: CASSYSQGAYEQYF.

The chain couples TRBV30 to TRBJ1-6, with D unresolved. Germline V gives CDR1 GTSNPN, CDR2 SVGIG (reference sequence). Trimming shortened V by 1 base and J by 7 bases, and 5 bases separated the two germline ends. There are 12 residues in the CDR3. The chain's CDR3 is CAWSGGNSPLHF. CDR3 sequence (DNA): TGTGCCTGGAGTGGCGGGAATTCACCCCTCCACTTT. Drawing the rest from reference TRBV30 and TRBJ1-6, the complete variable domain is SQTIHQWPATLVQPVGSPLSLECTVEGTSNPNLYWYRQAAGRGLQLLFYSVGIGQISSEVPQNLSASRPQDRQFILSSKKLLLSDSGFYLCAWSGGNSPLHFGNGTRLTVT.

The chain couples TRBV27 to TRBJ2-1; 8 bases are shared with TRBD2. The CDR3 length is 19 residues. In germline, CDR1 is MNHEY, CDR2 SMNVEV (reference sequence). Trimming cost V 4 bases and J 2 bases; bases outside gene matches: 16. The CDR3 here is CASSSPVREGLGPYNEQFF. CDR3 coding DNA: TGTGCCAGCAGTTCACCCGTCAGGGAGGGACTAGGCCCCTACAATGAGCAGTTCTTC.

The CDR3 here is CASSSSGEVYGYTF. The CDR3 DNA follows: TGTGCCAGCAGTTCCTCAGGGGAGGTCTATGGCTACACCTTC. This rearrangement joins TRBV27 to TRBJ1-2, with TRBD1 as a possible D gene (6 bases). Trimming removed 4 bases from V and 4 bases from J, with 13 bases in between. Germline CDR1 is MNHEY and CDR2 is SMNVEV (reference sequence). The CDR3 runs 14 residues.

The chain couples TRBV7-9 to TRBJ1-3; D remains unclear. Germline CDR1 is SEHNR and CDR2 is FQNEAQ (reference sequence). The CDR3 extends over 10 amino acids. Trimming cost V 4 bases and J 10 bases, with 5 bases left between them. CDR3 in DNA: TGTGCCAGCAGCTCCTCAACCATATATTTT. Its translation: CASSSSTIYF.

The V call is TRBV15, the J call TRBJ2-1; 7 bases align to TRBD1. The V gene's germline CDR1 is LNHNV and CDR2 YYDKDF (reference sequence). After removal of 4 bases from V and 2 bases from J, the junction contained 5 bases not matched to a gene. The CDR3 is 15 amino acids. This CDR3 is CATSIPGTAYNEQFF. CDR3 nucleotides: TGTGCCACCAGCATACCCGGGACAGCCTACAATGAGCAGTTCTTC.